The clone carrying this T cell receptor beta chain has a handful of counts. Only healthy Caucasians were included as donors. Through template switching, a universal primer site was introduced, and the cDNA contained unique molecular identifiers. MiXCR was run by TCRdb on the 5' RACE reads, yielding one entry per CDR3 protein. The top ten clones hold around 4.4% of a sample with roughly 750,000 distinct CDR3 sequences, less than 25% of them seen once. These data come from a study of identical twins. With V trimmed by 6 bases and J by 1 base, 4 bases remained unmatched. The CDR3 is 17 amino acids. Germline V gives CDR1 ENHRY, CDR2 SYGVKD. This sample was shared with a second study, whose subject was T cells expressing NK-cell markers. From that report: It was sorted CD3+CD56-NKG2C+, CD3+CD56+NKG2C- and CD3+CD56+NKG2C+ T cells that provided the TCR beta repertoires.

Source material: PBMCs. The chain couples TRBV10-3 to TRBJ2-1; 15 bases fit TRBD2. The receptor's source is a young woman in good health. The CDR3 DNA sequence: TGTGCCATCAGCGGGACTAGCGGGAGGACATCCTACAATGAGCAGTTCTTC. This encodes CAISGTSGRTSYNEQFF.